Included here is one T cell receptor (beta chain) sequence, with context. This CDR3 contains 13 residues. The V end lost 4 bases, the J end lost 7 bases, and 10 bases lay between the germline ends. CDR1 and CDR2 (germline): SGHTA, FQGNSA. This sample is drawn from a study of T cell changes during pregnancy in multiple sclerosis. The table came from immunoSEQ multiplex PCR; TCRdb's copy has only in-frame clones and leaves some out. This table holds some 59,000 clones, approximately 91% found once. Sequenced here: peripheral blood, sampled in the second trimester of pregnancy. This receptor was taken from a female donor with multiple sclerosis, enrolled in a pregnancy study. The J gene is TRBJ1-4, the V gene TRBV7-2; tentatively, D is TRBD1 (5 bases). CDR3 in amino acids: CASSSDIREKLFF. CDR3 DNA sequence: TGTGCCAGCAGCTCGGACATTCGTGAAAAACTGTTTTTT. Combining the CDR3 with reference TRBV7-2 and TRBJ1-4 gives the whole variable domain GAGVSQSPSNKVTEKGKDVELRCDPISGHTALYWYRQSLGQGLEFLIYFQGNSAPDKSGLPSDRFSAERTGGSVSTLTIQRTQQEDSAVYLCASSSDIREKLFFGSGTQLSVL.